This record concerns one T cell receptor beta chain sequence. Its target is not known. V dropped 5 bases and J dropped 5; count of bases not matched to a gene: 9. Germline CDR1 reads ENHRY; CDR2 reads SYGVKD. CDR3 size: 16 residues. This specimen comes from a study of T cells in tuberculosis. In the study overall: This South African cohort compared adolescents with or without latent tuberculosis against adults with active tuberculosis.

The time point was: new active TB diagnosis, blood taken before or within 7 days of starting treatment. TCRdb keeps only in-frame clones here, not all; method: immunoSEQ multiplex PCR. The data hold under 45,000 clones, with 91% observed a single time. Study-wide results and limits: Smaller alpha distances in active tuberculosis partly reflected shorter CDR3-alpha lengths. Active tuberculosis alpha repertoires lay closer to GMM-specific TCRs than controls'.

This TCR was sampled from an adult with tuberculosis. The chain carries TRBV10-3 and TRBJ1-5; the match to TRBD1 covers 10 bases. The input for sequencing was PBMCs, taken at tuberculosis diagnosis. CDR3 protein: CAISRGTGDRDQPQHF. CDR3 DNA sequence: TGTGCCATCAGTAGGGGGACAGGGGATCGAGATCAGCCCCAGCATTTT.